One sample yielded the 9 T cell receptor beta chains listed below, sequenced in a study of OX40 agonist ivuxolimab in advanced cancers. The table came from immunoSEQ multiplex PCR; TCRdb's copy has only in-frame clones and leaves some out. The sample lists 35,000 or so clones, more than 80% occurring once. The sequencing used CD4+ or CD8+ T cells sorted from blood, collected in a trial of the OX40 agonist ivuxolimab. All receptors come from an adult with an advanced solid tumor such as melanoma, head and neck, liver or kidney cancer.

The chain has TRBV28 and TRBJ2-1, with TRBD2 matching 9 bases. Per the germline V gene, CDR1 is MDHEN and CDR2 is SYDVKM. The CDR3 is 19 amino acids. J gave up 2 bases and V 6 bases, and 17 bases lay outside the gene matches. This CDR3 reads CASSSPLPERGETYNEQFF. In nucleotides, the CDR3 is TGTGCCAGCAGCTCCCCGCTCCCCGAGCGGGGGGAAACCTACAATGAGCAGTTCTTC.

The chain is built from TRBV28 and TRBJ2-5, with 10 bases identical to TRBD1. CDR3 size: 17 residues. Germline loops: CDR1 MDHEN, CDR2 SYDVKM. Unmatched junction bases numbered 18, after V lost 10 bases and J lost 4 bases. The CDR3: CATALALGTGVGETQYF. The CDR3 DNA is TGTGCCACCGCCCTAGCGCTGGGGACAGGGGTGGGAGAGACCCAGTACTTC.

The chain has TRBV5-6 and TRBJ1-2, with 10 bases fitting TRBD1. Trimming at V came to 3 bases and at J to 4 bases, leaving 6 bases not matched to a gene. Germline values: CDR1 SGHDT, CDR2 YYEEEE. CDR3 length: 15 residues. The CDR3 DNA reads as TGTGCCAGCAGCTACGGGACAGGGGTCCCCTATGGCTACACCTTC. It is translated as CASSYGTGVPYGYTF.

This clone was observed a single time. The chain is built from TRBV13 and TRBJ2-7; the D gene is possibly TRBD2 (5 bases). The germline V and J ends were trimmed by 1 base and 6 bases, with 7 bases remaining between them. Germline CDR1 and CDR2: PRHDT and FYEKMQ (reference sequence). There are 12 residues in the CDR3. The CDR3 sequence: CASSLASLEQYF. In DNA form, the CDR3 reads TGTGCCAGCAGCTTAGCTAGCCTCGAGCAGTACTTC.

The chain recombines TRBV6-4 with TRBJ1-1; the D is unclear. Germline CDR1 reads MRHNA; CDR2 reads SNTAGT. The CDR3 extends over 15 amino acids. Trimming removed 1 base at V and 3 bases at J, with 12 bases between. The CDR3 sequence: CASSDWRGMDTEAFF. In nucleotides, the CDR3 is TGTGCCAGCAGTGACTGGAGAGGGATGGACACTGAAGCTTTCTTT.

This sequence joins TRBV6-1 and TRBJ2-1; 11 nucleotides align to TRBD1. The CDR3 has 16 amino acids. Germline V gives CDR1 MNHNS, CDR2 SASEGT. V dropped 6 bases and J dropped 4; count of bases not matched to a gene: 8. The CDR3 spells CASRESRDRGYNEQFF. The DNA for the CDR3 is TGTGCCAGCAGGGAAAGCCGGGACAGGGGGTACAATGAGCAGTTCTTC.

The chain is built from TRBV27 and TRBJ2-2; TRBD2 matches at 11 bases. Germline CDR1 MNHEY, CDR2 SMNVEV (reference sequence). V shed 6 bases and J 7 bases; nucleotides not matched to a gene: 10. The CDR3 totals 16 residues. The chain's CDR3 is CASRVAGGPFNGELFF. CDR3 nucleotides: TGTGCCAGCAGAGTAGCGGGGGGGCCCTTTAACGGGGAGCTGTTTTTT.

The CDR3, as DNA: TGTGCCAGCAGTTTAGTGGCAGGGGGCTCGAACACTGAAGCTTTCTTT. Encoded protein: CASSLVAGGSNTEAFF. This chain uses TRBV27 with TRBJ1-1; 8 bases fit TRBD1. The CDR3 is made up of 16 amino acids. Trimming took 2 bases from V and 1 from J; bases not matched to a gene: 6. CDR1 is MNHEY and CDR2 is SMNVEV in the germline V gene (reference sequence).

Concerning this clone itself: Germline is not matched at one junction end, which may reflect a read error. CDR3 sequence (DNA): TGTGGCAGCAGTGAAGGGTACAGGGTTGTGGGACAGCCCCAGCATTTT. The encoded protein is CGSSEGYRVVGQPQHF. The chain links TRBV6-1 to TRBJ1-5; tentatively, D is TRBD1 (6 bases). CDR3 length: 16 amino acids. Germline CDR1 reads MNHNS; CDR2 reads SASEGT.